The clone carrying this TCR beta chain was seen a handful of times. A mixed TRB-A/B primer pool amplified rearranged TRB by multiplex touch-down PCR. One entry per CDR3 protein results from TCRdb running MiXCR on the multiplex PCR reads. The table has more than 4,000 distinct CDR3 sequences, more than 35% seen once. The template was genomic DNA from peripheral blood, not RNA. Trimming removed 6 bases at V and 1 base at J, with 15 bases between. In germline, CDR1 is SEHNR, CDR2 FQNEAQ (reference sequence). CDR3 length equals 15 residues. The data originate from a study of T cell repertoires in aging, cancer and after chemotherapy.

Sequenced: blood. The sequence derives from a human donor in good health. The chain joins TRBV7-9 to TRBJ1-2; TRBD1 might be the D (5 bases). Here the CDR3 DNA reads TGTGCCAGCAGGCCTACAAGTCAGGGTAACTATGGCTACACCTTC. This sequence encodes CASRPTSQGNYGYTF.